Shown below are 20 T cell receptor beta chains from a single sample sequenced in a study of shared clonotypes between healthy human individuals. Sequencing used immunoSEQ multiplex PCR; TCRdb keeps in-frame clones, though not all of them. The sample holds about 340,000 clones, roughly 70% seen once. Sequences were obtained from memory CD4+ T cells sorted from blood. As for subset: CD45RA-negative fraction. The receptors shown here come from a man aged 30 to 45 in good health.

The J gene is TRBJ2-7, the V gene TRBV6-1; weak D call: TRBD1 (5 bases). The CDR3 loop spans 15 amino acids. Trimming cost V 10 bases and J 3 bases, with 22 bases left between them. Germline values: CDR1 MNHNS, CDR2 SASEGT. CDR3 loop: CATNTLEKGFYEQYF. The CDR3 nucleotides read TGTGCCACCAACACCCTAGAGAAGGGGTTCTACGAGCAGTACTTC.

The chain uses TRBV7-5 and TRBJ1-3. TRBV7-5 constitutes a pseudogene. The CDR3 runs to 14 residues. For the CDR3, the DNA is TGTGCCAGAAGCTCGGTTGACTCTGGAAACACCATATATTTT. Residues: CARSSVDSGNTIYF.

The chain has TRBV29-1 and TRBJ1-2, with D uncertain. V was shortened by 3 bases and J by 7 bases, with 15 bases between the two germline ends. Germline CDR1 SQVTM, CDR2 ANQGSEA. The CDR3 is 13 amino acids. The chain's CDR3 is CSVEIRTLAGYTF. In DNA, the CDR3 is TGCAGCGTTGAGATAAGAACTTTGGCTGGCTACACCTTC.

The chain joins TRBV28 to TRBJ2-5, with D unresolved. Trimming removed 5 bases at V and 5 bases at J, with 15 bases between. The CDR3 is made up of 14 amino acids. Germline-derived CDR1 and CDR2 are MDHEN and SYDVKM. The CDR3, as DNA: TGTGCCAGCAGTCCCCAGTGGCGTGCTGAGACCCAGTACTTC. It yields the protein CASSPQWRAETQYF.

This clone was observed a few times. J is TRBJ2-7 and V is TRBV27, with 13 bases matching TRBD2. V gave up 3 bases and J gave up 5 bases; unmatched junction bases: 7. This CDR3 spans 16 amino acids. The germline gives CDR1 MNHEY, CDR2 SMNVEV (reference sequence). Here the CDR3 reads CASSFFGTSGNNEQYF. For the CDR3, the DNA is TGTGCCAGCAGTTTCTTCGGGACTAGCGGGAACAACGAGCAGTACTTC.

The chain links TRBV29-1 to TRBJ2-3; perhaps D is TRBD1 or TRBD2 (5 bases each). Germline V lookup: CDR1 SQVTM, CDR2 ANQGSEA. The V end was cut by 5 bases, the J end by 1 base, with 13 bases between. The CDR3 is 14 residues long. The CDR3 DNA is TGCAGCGTTCCCGCCGGGACCCGCACAGATACGCAGTATTTT. It specifies CSVPAGTRTDTQYF.

The chain is built from TRBV6-6 and TRBJ2-1, with D hard to call. Per germline, CDR1 MNHNY and CDR2 SVGAGI (reference sequence). The V and J ends lost 2 bases and 0 bases respectively, with 11 bases between them. This CDR3 has 16 amino acids. CDR3 DNA: TGTGCCAGCAGTTACCGGACGTCCCTCTCCTACAATGAGCAGTTCTTC. It specifies CASSYRTSLSYNEQFF.

This clone was counted at least ten times. The CDR3: CASRPTSGRGEQYF. The DNA of the CDR3 is TGTGCCAGCAGGCCTACTAGCGGGAGAGGCGAGCAGTACTTC. The chain has TRBV2 and TRBJ2-7; 11 bases line up with TRBD2. This CDR3 has 14 amino acids. The V gene end was trimmed by 6 bases and the J gene end by 6 bases; junction bases not matched to a gene: 7. Germline CDR1 and CDR2: SNHLY and FYNNEI. Combining the CDR3 with reference TRBV2 and TRBJ2-7 gives the whole variable domain EPEVTQTPSHQVTQMGQEVILRCVPISNHLYFYWYRQILGQKVEFLVSFYNNEISEKSEIFDDQFSVERPDGSNFTLKIRSTKLEDSAMYFCASRPTSGRGEQYFGPGTRLTVT.

The rearrangement links TRBV28 to TRBJ2-7, with unresolved D. V was trimmed by 2 bases and J by 6 bases, leaving 8 bases between them. In germline, CDR1 is MDHEN, CDR2 SYDVKM. The CDR3 consists of 12 residues. This CDR3 is CASSLNRPEQYF. Here the CDR3 DNA reads TGTGCCAGCAGTTTAAACAGACCCGAGCAGTACTTC.

This chain joins TRBV20-1 and TRBJ1-1; no firm D call. Trimming stripped 6 bases from V and 3 bases from J, with 8 bases between. The CDR3 has 11 residues. Germline V gene sequence: CDR1 DFQATT, CDR2 SNEGSKA (reference sequence). The CDR3 DNA sequence: TGCAGTGCGATACGGGACACTGAAGCTTTCTTT. Translating gives CSAIRDTEAFF.

The rearrangement joins TRBV28 to TRBJ2-2, with D hard to call. Per the germline V gene, CDR1 is MDHEN and CDR2 is SYDVKM. The CDR3 is 11 amino acids. Trimming pared 7 bases from V and 7 bases from J, leaving 7 bases between. The CDR3 region has the DNA TGTGCCAGCAACCTTTACGGGGAGCTGTTTTTT. Protein product: CASNLYGELFF. Supplemented by reference TRBV28 and TRBJ2-2, the full variable domain reads DVKVTQSSRYLVKRTGEKVFLECVQDMDHENMFWYRQDPGLGLRLIYFSYDVKMKEKGDIPEGYSVSREKKERFSLILESASTNQTSMYLCASNLYGELFFGEGSRLTVL.

The genes are TRBV5-1 and TRBJ1-2, with TRBD1 identical over 7 bases. Germline V gene data show CDR1 as SGHRS and CDR2 as YFSETQ. Unmatched junction bases numbered 22, after V lost 0 bases and J lost 8 bases. This CDR3 has 19 residues. CDR3 in amino acids: CASSLVGDSLTMARWGYTF. In DNA form, the CDR3 reads TGCGCCAGCAGCTTGGTAGGGGACAGCCTAACTATGGCTCGCTGGGGCTACACCTTC.

Concerning this clone: This CDR3 fails to terminate in the conserved phenylalanine or tryptophan, so it likely reflects a read error. It is unclear where the CDR3 begins or ends on the DNA, so no DNA is shown, and the CDR3 is as TCRdb lists it. The same CDR3 can be traced to other DNA sequences in this sample. The chain couples TRBV28 to TRBJ2-7; the DNA was not used to check the table's D call, TRBD2. Ends included, the CDR3 has 14 residues. Germline lookup yields CDR1 MDHEN and CDR2 SYDVKM. The CDR3 reads CASSNQGERLAGDY.

V gene TRBV28 combines with J gene TRBJ2-1; 11 bases map to TRBD2. CDR1 MDHEN and CDR2 SYDVKM come from the germline V gene. The V and J ends lost 6 bases and 2 bases, in that order; junction bases with no gene match: 3. The CDR3 consists of 15 residues. CDR3 sequence reads: CASRFSGRAYNEQFF. CDR3 DNA: TGTGCCAGCAGATTTAGCGGGAGGGCCTACAATGAGCAGTTCTTC.

This clone was recorded a few times. The sample contains more than one DNA sequence encoding this CDR3. The chain uses TRBV18 and TRBJ2-1; the D is unclear. Germline assignment: CDR1 KGHSH and CDR2 LQKENI. The CDR3 spans 11 residues. V was trimmed by 3 bases and J by 7 bases, leaving 4 bases between them. The CDR3 DNA is TGTGCCAGCTCACCTAAGAATGAGCAGTTCTTC. Its translation: CASSPKNEQFF.

The chain is built from TRBV9 and TRBJ2-2, with D possibly matching TRBD2 (5 bases). With 0 bases removed from V and 2 bases from J, the gap between germline ends came to 11 bases. CDR3 length: 16 residues. The germline CDR1 and CDR2 sequences are SGDLS and YYNGEE. DNA for the CDR3: TGTGCCAGCAGCGTAGATTTGAGGGCTAACACCGGGGAGCTGTTTTTT. It yields the protein CASSVDLRANTGELFF.

J is TRBJ2-7 and V is TRBV7-9, with D hard to call. The V gene's germline CDR1 is SEHNR and CDR2 FQNEAQ (reference sequence). The CDR3 sequence is 12 residues long. V was clipped by 1 base and J by 6 bases, with 7 bases between them. CDR3 in amino acids: CASSLEAREQYF. In DNA, the CDR3 is TGTGCCAGCAGCTTAGAGGCCCGCGAGCAGTACTTC.

In this sample, this clone turned up a few times. Here the CDR3 DNA reads TGTGCCAGCAGCCAAGTCCCTGCAGGGGGCATGGCGCGATGGGGAGCCAAAAACATTCAGTACTTC. Translated, it gives CASSQVPAGGMARWGAKNIQYF. V gene TRBV4-2 combines with J gene TRBJ2-4; the match to TRBD1 covers 8 bases. The germline V gene encodes CDR1 LGHNA and CDR2 YNFKEQ. The CDR3 has 22 amino acids. The trim removed 1 base at V and 0 bases at J, leaving 20 bases unmatched.

This chain connects TRBV4-1 to TRBJ2-5; 11 bases fit TRBD2. Looked up from germline, CDR1 is MGHRA and CDR2 is YSYEKL. The CDR3 runs 16 residues. The junction had 9 bases not matched to a gene; V was cut back by 4 bases and J by 5 bases. CDR3 region: CASSPGIAGGGETQYF. In DNA, the CDR3 is TGCGCCAGCAGCCCAGGAATAGCGGGAGGGGGGGAGACCCAGTACTTC.

The chain links TRBV6-6 to TRBJ2-4; 7 bases are shared with TRBD1. CDR3 length: 16 amino acids. From germline, CDR1 is MNHNY and CDR2 SVGAGI (reference sequence). With 6 bases clipped from V and 0 bases from J, the junction kept 8 bases outside the gene matches. The CDR3 DNA sequence: TGTGCCAGCAGCAAACAGGGGAGTGGAGCCAAAAACATTCAGTACTTC. Translated: CASSKQGSGAKNIQYF.